A selection of T cell receptor beta chains follows, all from one sample in a study of T cell responses to AZD1222 COVID-19 vaccine. The assay was immunoSEQ multiplex PCR, and TCRdb's table has in-frame clones only and misses some. The data show about 180,000 clones, with approximately 92% seen just once and around 0.97% held by the top ten. The sequences come from peripheral blood, collected 28 days after the second dose of the MenACWY control vaccine. The receptors derive from an adult who received the MenACWY meningococcal vaccine as a control. Both conserved end residues are part of each CDR3. D genes are given only for firm matches. The size of a clone is reported for some rows only, either as once, few or many, or as a class for expanded clones.

j_gene	v_gene	d_gene	abundance	CDR3nt	CDR3aa
TRBJ1-6	TRBV19	TRBD1	.	TGTGCCAGTAAAATCACAGGGGATTCACCCCTCCACTTT	CASKITGDSPLHF
TRBJ1-1	TRBV9	.	.	TGTGCCAGCTCCGCGGGAGGGGCCCGGGGTGAAGCTTTCTTT	CASSAGGARGEAFF
TRBJ2-5	TRBV7-2	.	.	TGTGCCAGCAGCTTAGATTCAGGGCCCGGGGCCCAGTACTTC	CASSLDSGPGAQYF
TRBJ1-5	TRBV7-2	TRBD1	.	TGTGCCAGCAGCACAGAACAGGGGATCCGAGGTCAGCCCCAGCATTTT	CASSTEQGIRGQPQHF
TRBJ1-6	TRBV7-3	.	.	TGTGCCAGCAGCTTAGGTGCCAGTTCACCCCTCCACTTT	CASSLGASSPLHF
TRBJ1-3	TRBV6-5	.	.	TGTGCCAGCAGTTACTCGAAGGCCAACTCTGGAAACACCATATATTTT	CASSYSKANSGNTIYF
TRBJ2-5	TRBV15	TRBD2	few	TGTGCCACCAGCACTTCGGTAGCGGGGGGGGTGGAGACCCAGTACTTC	CATSTSVAGGVETQYF
TRBJ2-1	TRBV18	TRBD2	.	TGTGCCAGCTCACCTCGGACTAGCTTCTACAATGAGCAGTTCTTC	CASSPRTSFYNEQFF
TRBJ1-6	TRBV6-5	.	once	TGTGCCAGCAGACCTGGGGGCAAGGATTCACCCCTCCACTTT	CASRPGGKDSPLHF
TRBJ1-1	TRBV6-5	.	.	TGTGCCAGCACTGGGGGGATCTTCACTGAAGCTTTCTTT	CASTGGIFTEAFF
TRBJ1-1	TRBV18	.	.	TGTGCCAGCTCACCAGCAGCATCAAGGAACACTGAAGCTTTCTTT	CASSPAASRNTEAFF
TRBJ1-1	TRBV7-8	.	.	TGTGCCAGCAGCTTAGAGGCAGGGTTGTCTGAAGCTTTCTTT	CASSLEAGLSEAFF
TRBJ1-2	TRBV10-3	.	.	TGTGCCATCAGTGGTAGGGCTAACTATGGCTACACCTTC	CAISGRANYGYTF
TRBJ1-2	TRBV7-6	.	.	TGTGCCAGCAGCTTAACTACAGGTCATGGAGACTATGGCTACACCTTC	CASSLTTGHGDYGYTF
TRBJ1-5	TRBV6-2/TRBV6-3	TRBD1	.	TGTGCCAGCAGTTACCTTCACAGGGGGCAGAAGATCAATCAGCCCCAGCATTTT	CASSYLHRGQKINQPQHF
TRBJ2-1	TRBV7-3	TRBD1	.	TGTGCCAGCAGCCCGTTGGGACAGCCAAGAGAATATGAGCAGTTCTTC	CASSPLGQPREYEQFF
TRBJ1-1	TRBV6-2/TRBV6-3	.	.	TGTGCCAGCAGTTATAACAGGGTGAACACTGAAGCTTTCTTT	CASSYNRVNTEAFF
TRBJ1-1	TRBV12-3/TRBV12-4	.	.	TGTGCCAGCAGTCTAGGGCCGAACACTGAAGCTTTCTTT	CASSLGPNTEAFF
TRBJ1-5	TRBV2	.	.	TGTGCCAGCACGGATGGGGTCCGGCCCCAGCATTTT	CASTDGVRPQHF
TRBJ2-7	TRBV7-9	TRBD2	.	TGTGCCAGCAGCTTAGCGGGAGGGGTTGAGCAGTACTTC	CASSLAGGVEQYF
TRBJ2-5	TRBV10-3	.	.	TGTGCCATCAGTGAGTCTGGGGTGGAGACCCAGTACTTC	CAISESGVETQYF
TRBJ2-1	TRBV9	.	.	TGTGCCAGCAGCGTGGTAGGAGGGGCGAGGAATGAGCAGTTCTTC	CASSVVGGARNEQFF
TRBJ2-5	TRBV5-6	.	.	TGTGCCAGCAGCTTGGCTGGGTACCAAGAGACCCAGTACTTC	CASSLAGYQETQYF
TRBJ1-3	TRBV18	.	.	TGTGCCAGCTCACCGGGAACTCACTCTGGAAACACCATATATTTT	CASSPGTHSGNTIYF
TRBJ2-3	TRBV4-1	.	once	TGCGCCAGCAGCCAAGATCGGCCCCCCGGCGATACGCAGTATTTT	CASSQDRPPGDTQYF
TRBJ1-5	TRBV7-9	.	.	TGTGCCAGCAGCCTCGACGGAATTGGCAATCAGCCCCAGCATTTT	CASSLDGIGNQPQHF
TRBJ2-2	TRBV25-1	.	.	TGTGCCAGCAGTGATCAGACCGGGGAGCTGTTTTTT	CASSDQTGELFF
TRBJ1-5	TRBV2	.	.	TGTGCCAGCAGTGAAATGGGGGGCAATCAGCCCCAGCATTTT	CASSEMGGNQPQHF
TRBJ1-2	TRBV7-9	.	once	TGTGCCAGCAGCTTCAGACAGAATGGCTACACCTTC	CASSFRQNGYTF
TRBJ1-2	TRBV19	.	once	TGTGCCAGTAGAGAAAATGGGACTCCTGATCGGTCCTATGGCTACACCTTC	CASRENGTPDRSYGYTF
TRBJ2-5	TRBV5-1	TRBD2	.	TGCGCCAGCAGCCAAGATCCGGGACTAGCGGCCGATCAAGAGACCCAGTACTTC	CASSQDPGLAADQETQYF
TRBJ2-1	TRBV28	TRBD2	.	TGTGCCAGCAGTCCTCGTCGGCTAGCGGGGGTTTACAATGAGCAGTTCTTC	CASSPRRLAGVYNEQFF
TRBJ1-5	TRBV30	TRBD1	.	TGTGCCTGGAGTCACCGGGACAGGGACAATCAGCCCCAGCATTTT	CAWSHRDRDNQPQHF
TRBJ1-6	TRBV4-2	.	once	TGTGCCAGCAGCCAAGACCGGGGTACCAATTCACCCCTCCACTTT	CASSQDRGTNSPLHF
TRBJ1-2	TRBV18	TRBD1	.	TGTGCCAGCTCACCTTTAGACAGGGACATCGACTACACCTTC	CASSPLDRDIDYTF
TRBJ2-5	TRBV30	.	.	TGTGCCTGGGGGGTGGGTCAAGAGACCCAGTACTTC	CAWGVGQETQYF
TRBJ1-6	TRBV11-2	.	.	TGTGCCAGCAGCTTAGTTCCTTCGTCAGGGAACTCACCCCTCCACTTT	CASSLVPSSGNSPLHF
TRBJ1-2	TRBV4-1	TRBD1	.	TGCGCCAGCAGCCAAGACTATTCCCGGGACAGGGGCTATGGCTACACCTTC	CASSQDYSRDRGYGYTF
TRBJ1-1	TRBV10-2	TRBD1	.	TGCGCCAGCAGTGGGGGAAACAGGGGATCCGGTGAAGCTTTCTTT	CASSGGNRGSGEAFF
TRBJ2-3	TRBV5-1	TRBD2	.	TGCGCCAGCAGCTCGACGACTAGCGGGGGGCTCCCGCTTAGCACAGATACGCAGTATTTT	CASSSTTSGGLPLSTDTQYF
TRBJ2-2	TRBV19	TRBD2	once	TGTGCCAGTAGTTCTAGCGGGAACACCGGGGAGCTGTTTTTT	CASSSSGNTGELFF
TRBJ1-2	TRBV5-6	.	.	TGTGCCAGCAGGACTAATGCAAACTATGGCTACACCTTC	CASRTNANYGYTF
TRBJ1-1	TRBV7-2	.	.	TGTGCCAGCAGCCAAGGCGCCCTTTTGAACACTGAAGCTTTCTTT	CASSQGALLNTEAFF
TRBJ2-6	TRBV5-4	TRBD1	once	TGTGCCAGCAGCATGGGACAGGGGGCGCGAGGGGCCAACGTCCTGACTTTC	CASSMGQGARGANVLTF
TRBJ1-2	TRBV28	TRBD1	.	TGTGCCAGCAGGATGACAGGGGACAATTCTTATGGCTACACCTTC	CASRMTGDNSYGYTF